Below, one TCR beta chain is given with its context. The antigen is not known. These data belong to a study of T cell responses to AZD1222 COVID-19 vaccine. General study results and limits: Donors were chiefly white British, with a greater number of females, and clonal diversity was perhaps underestimated.

V shed 5 bases and J 3 bases; nucleotides not matched to a gene: 6. The CDR3 is made up of 15 amino acids. Germline values: CDR1 SEHNR, CDR2 FQNEAQ (reference sequence). Measured with immunoSEQ multiplex PCR; TCRdb has only the in-frame clones, and not every one. The table includes about 130,000 clones, 80% to 90% detected once. This receptor was identified in an adult in good health. The sample in question was peripheral blood, obtained on day 0 of AZD1222 vaccination. This rearrangement joins TRBV7-9 to TRBJ2-2; 7 nucleotides align to TRBD2. CDR3 in DNA: TGTGCCAGCAGCGTATCCGCGGGAGACACCGGGGAGCTGTTTTTT. Protein sequence: CASSVSAGDTGELFF.